This TCR beta chain originates from a study of OX40 agonist ivuxolimab in advanced cancers. Study-level information: Patients were given ivuxolimab, an antibody that agonizes OX40 (CD134). A mean age of about 59 years, range about 20 to 90, was recorded, and approximately 79% were male. All patients had ivuxolimab intravenously every 2 weeks at 0.01 to 10 mg/kg.

TCRdb's copy holds only in-frame clones and misses some; the assay was immunoSEQ multiplex PCR. There are approximately 120,000 clones in the sample; roughly 92% occur only once, and 0.7% to 0.9% lies in the top ten. The germline V gene has CDR1 SGHNT and CDR2 YYREEE (reference sequence). V was shortened by 1 base and J by 3 bases, with 6 bases between the two germline ends. The CDR3 length is 13 residues. On this clone itself: The antigen remains undetermined.

Whole-study findings and limits: Antigen targets of the expanded peripheral T cells went undetermined.

The specimen comprised CD4+ or CD8+ T cells sorted from blood, sampled in a trial of the OX40 agonist ivuxolimab. The V and J genes are TRBV5-4 and TRBJ2-3; unclear D gene. The sequence was collected from an adult with an advanced solid tumor such as melanoma, head and neck, liver or kidney cancer. CDR3 protein: CASSLLGTDTQYF. Written as DNA, the CDR3 is TGTGCCAGCAGCTTGTTAGGGACAGATACGCAGTATTTT.